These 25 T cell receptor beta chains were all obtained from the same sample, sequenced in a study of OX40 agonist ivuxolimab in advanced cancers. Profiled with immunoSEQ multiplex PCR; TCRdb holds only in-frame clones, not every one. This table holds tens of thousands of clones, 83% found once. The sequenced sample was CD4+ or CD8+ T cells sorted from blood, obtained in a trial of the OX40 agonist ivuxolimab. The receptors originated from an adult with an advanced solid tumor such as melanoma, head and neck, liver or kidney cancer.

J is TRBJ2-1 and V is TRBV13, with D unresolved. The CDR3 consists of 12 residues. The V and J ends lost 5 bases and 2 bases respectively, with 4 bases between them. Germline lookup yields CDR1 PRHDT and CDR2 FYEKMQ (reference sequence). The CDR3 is CASSLTYNEQFF. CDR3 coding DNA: TGTGCCAGCAGCCTGACCTACAATGAGCAGTTCTTC.

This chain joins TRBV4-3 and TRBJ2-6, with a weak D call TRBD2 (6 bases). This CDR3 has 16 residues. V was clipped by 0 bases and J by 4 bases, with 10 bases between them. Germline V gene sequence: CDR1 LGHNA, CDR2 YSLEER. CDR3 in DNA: TGCGCCAGCAGCCAAGATACGGGGGTCGGGGCCAACGTCCTGACTTTC. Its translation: CASSQDTGVGANVLTF.

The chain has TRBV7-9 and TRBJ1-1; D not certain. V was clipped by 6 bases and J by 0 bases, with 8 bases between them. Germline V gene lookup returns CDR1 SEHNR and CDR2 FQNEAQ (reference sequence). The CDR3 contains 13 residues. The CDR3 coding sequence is TGTGCCAGCAGTCAAGGGATGAACACTGAAGCTTTCTTT. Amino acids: CASSQGMNTEAFF.

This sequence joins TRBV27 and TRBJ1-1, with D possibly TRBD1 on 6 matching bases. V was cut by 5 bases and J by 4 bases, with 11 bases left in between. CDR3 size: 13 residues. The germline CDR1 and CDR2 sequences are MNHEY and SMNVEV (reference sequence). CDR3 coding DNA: TGTGCCAGCAGTCCGGGGGGGGCCACTGAAGCTTTCTTT. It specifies CASSPGGATEAFF.

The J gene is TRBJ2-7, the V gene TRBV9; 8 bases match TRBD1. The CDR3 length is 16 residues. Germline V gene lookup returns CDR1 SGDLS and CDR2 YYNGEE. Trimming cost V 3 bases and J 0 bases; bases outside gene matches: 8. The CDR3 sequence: CASSAFADRDSYEQYF. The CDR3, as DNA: TGTGCCAGCAGCGCTTTTGCGGACAGGGACTCCTACGAGCAGTACTTC.

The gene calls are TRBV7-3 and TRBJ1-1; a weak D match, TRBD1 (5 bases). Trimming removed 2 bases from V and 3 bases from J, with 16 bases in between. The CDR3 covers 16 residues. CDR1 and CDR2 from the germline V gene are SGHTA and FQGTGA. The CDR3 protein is CASSLQRRGEYTEAFF. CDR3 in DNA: TGTGCCAGCAGCTTACAACGGCGGGGGGAGTACACTGAAGCTTTCTTT.

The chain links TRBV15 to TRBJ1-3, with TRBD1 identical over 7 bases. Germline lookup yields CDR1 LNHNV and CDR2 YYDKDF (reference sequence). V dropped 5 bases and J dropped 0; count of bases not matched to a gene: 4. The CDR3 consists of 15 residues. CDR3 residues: CATSGDRTSGNTIYF. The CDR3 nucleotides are TGTGCCACCAGCGGGGACAGAACCTCTGGAAACACCATATATTTT. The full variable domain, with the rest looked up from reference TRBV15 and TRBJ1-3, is DAMVIQNPRYQVTQFGKPVTLSCSQTLNHNVMYWYQQKSSQAPKLLFHYYDKDFNNEADTPDNFQSRRPNTSFCFLDIRSPGLGDTAMYLCATSGDRTSGNTIYFGEGSWLTVV.

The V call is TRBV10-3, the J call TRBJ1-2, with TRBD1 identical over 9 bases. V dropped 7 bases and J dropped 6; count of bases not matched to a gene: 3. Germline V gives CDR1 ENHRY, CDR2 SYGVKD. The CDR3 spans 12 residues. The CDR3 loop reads CAIIGDRDGYTF. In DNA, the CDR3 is TGTGCCATCATTGGGGACAGGGATGGCTACACCTTC.

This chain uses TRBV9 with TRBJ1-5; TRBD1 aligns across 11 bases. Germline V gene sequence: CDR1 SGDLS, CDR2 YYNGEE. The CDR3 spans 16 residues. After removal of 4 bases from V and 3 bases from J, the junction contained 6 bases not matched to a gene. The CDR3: CASSPGTGGNNQPQHF. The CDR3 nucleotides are TGTGCCAGCAGCCCGGGGACAGGGGGAAACAATCAGCCCCAGCATTTT.

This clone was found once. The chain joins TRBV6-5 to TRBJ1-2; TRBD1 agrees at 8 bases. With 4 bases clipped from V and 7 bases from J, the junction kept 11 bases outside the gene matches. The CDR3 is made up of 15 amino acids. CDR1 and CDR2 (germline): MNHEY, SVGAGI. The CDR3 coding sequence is TGTGCCAGCAGTTTCTACCGACAGGGGCGTTTTGGCTACACCTTC. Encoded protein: CASSFYRQGRFGYTF.

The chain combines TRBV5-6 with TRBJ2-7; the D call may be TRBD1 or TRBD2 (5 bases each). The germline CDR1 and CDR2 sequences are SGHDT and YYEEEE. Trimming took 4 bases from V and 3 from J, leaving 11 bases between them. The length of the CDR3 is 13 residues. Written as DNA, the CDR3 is TGTGCCAGCAGCGTCCAGGGAGTCTACGAGCAGTACTTC. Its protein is CASSVQGVYEQYF.

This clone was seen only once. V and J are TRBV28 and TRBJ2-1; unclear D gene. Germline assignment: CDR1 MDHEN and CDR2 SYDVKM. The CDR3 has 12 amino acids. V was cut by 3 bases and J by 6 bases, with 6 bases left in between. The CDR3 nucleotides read TGTGCCAGCAGTTTTCTATCCAATGAGCAGTTCTTC. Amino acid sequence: CASSFLSNEQFF. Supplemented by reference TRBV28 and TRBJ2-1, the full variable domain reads DVKVTQSSRYLVKRTGEKVFLECVQDMDHENMFWYRQDPGLGLRLIYFSYDVKMKEKGDIPEGYSVSREKKERFSLILESASTNQTSMYLCASSFLSNEQFFGPGTRLTVL.

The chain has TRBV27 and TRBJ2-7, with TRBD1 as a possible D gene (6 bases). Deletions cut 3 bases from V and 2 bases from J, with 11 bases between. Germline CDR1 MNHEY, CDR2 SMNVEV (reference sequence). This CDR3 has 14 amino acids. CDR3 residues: CASSLSRGAYEQYF. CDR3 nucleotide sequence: TGTGCCAGCAGTTTGAGCAGGGGAGCCTACGAGCAGTACTTC.

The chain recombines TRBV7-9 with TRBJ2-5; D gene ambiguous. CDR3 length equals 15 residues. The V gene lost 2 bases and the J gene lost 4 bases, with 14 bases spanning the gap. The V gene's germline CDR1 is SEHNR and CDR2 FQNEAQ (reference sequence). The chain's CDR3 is CASSLLVPDGETQYF. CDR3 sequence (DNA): TGTGCCAGCAGCTTACTCGTCCCCGACGGAGAGACCCAGTACTTC.

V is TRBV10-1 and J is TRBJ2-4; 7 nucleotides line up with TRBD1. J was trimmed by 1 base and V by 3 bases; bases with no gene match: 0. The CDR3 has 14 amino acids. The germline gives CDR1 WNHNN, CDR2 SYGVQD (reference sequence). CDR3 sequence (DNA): TGCGCCAGCAGTGAAGGGGGCGCCAAAAACATTCAGTACTTC. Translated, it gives CASSEGGAKNIQYF.

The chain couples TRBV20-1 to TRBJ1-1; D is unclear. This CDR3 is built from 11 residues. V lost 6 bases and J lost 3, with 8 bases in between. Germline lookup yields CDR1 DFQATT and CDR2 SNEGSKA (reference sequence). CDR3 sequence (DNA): TGCAGTGCGAACACGTACACTGAAGCTTTCTTT. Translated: CSANTYTEAFF.

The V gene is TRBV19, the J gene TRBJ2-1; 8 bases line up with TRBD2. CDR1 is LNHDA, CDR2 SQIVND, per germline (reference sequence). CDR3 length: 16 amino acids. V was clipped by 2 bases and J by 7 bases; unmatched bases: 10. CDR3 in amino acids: CASSIQARGGRNEQFF. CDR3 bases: TGTGCCAGTAGTATACAGGCTCGGGGGGGCAGGAATGAGCAGTTCTTC.

The CDR3 DNA reads TGTGCCAGTAGTATCGGGCCGAGTGAAGCTTTCTTT. Its translation is CASSIGPSEAFF. The V call is TRBV19, the J call TRBJ1-1; D remains unclear. This CDR3 spans 12 amino acids. V lost 3 bases, J lost 7 bases, and 9 bases lay in between. Germline V gene lookup returns CDR1 LNHDA and CDR2 SQIVND (reference sequence).

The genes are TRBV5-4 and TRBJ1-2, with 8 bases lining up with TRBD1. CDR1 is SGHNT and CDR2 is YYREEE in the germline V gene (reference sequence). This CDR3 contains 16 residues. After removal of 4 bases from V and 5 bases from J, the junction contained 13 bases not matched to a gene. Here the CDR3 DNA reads TGTGCCAGCAGCCTATCGTACGGGACAGGCAAATATGGCTACACCTTC. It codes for CASSLSYGTGKYGYTF.

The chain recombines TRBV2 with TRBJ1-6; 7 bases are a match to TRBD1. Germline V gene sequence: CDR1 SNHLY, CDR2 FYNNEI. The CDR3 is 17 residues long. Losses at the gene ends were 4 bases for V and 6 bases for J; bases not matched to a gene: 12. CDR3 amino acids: CASSVRGQPTINSPLHF. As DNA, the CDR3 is TGTGCCAGCAGTGTTAGGGGACAGCCGACAATTAATTCACCCCTCCACTTT.

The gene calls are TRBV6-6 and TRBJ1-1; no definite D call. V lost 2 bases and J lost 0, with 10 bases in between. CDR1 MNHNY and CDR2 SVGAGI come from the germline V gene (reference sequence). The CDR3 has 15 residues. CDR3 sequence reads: CASSYPRSLNTEAFF. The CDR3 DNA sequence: TGTGCCAGCAGTTACCCCCGGAGCCTGAACACTGAAGCTTTCTTT.

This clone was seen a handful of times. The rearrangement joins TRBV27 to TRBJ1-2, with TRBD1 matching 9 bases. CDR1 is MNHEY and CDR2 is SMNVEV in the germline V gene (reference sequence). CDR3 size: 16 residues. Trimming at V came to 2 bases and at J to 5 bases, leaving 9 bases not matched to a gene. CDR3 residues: CASSLNMGDRAYGYTF. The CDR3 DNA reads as TGTGCCAGCAGTTTAAATATGGGGGACAGGGCATATGGCTACACCTTC.

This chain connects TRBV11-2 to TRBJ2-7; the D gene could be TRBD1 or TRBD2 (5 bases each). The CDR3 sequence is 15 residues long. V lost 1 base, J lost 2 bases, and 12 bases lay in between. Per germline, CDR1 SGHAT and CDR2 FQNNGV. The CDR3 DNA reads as TGTGCCAGCAGCTTAGGGGGACCGAGTCCCTACGAGCAGTACTTC. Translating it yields CASSLGGPSPYEQYF.

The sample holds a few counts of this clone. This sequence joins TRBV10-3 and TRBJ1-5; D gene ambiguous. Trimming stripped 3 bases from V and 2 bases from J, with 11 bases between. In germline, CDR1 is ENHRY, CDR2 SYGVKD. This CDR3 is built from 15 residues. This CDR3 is CAISDGSWGNQPQHF. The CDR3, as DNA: TGTGCCATCAGTGATGGGAGTTGGGGCAATCAGCCCCAGCATTTT.

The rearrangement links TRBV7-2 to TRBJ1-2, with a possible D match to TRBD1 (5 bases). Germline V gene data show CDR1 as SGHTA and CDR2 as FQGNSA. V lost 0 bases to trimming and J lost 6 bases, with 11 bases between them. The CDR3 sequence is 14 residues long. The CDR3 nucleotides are TGTGCCAGCAGCTTAGCGGGACGTCCCGATGGCTACACCTTC. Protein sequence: CASSLAGRPDGYTF.